The rows below give T cell receptor beta chains drawn from one sample of a study of blood T cell repertoires in COVID-19. Using immunoSEQ multiplex PCR, the repertoire was profiled, and TCRdb retains in-frame clones only, with some absent. The sample consists of fewer than 200,000 clones, about 86% of them appearing once. Material for sequencing was PBMCs or T cells enriched from blood (not recorded which). The receptors stem from a woman in her forties or fifties in a cohort exposed to, infected with or recovered from COVID-19 (not recorded which). CDR3s include the opening cysteine and the closing phenylalanine or tryptophan. A D gene is named only where the DNA matches it firmly. Clone size, where shown, is once, few, many, or a class for clones that have expanded.

v_gene	d_gene	abundance	j_gene	CDR3nt	CDR3aa
TRBV4-2	TRBD2	few	TRBJ2-7	TGTGCCAGCAGCCAAGATAGCCTAGCGGGGGACGAGCAGTACTTC	CASSQDSLAGDEQYF
TRBV3-1/TRBV3-2	-	-	TRBJ2-5	TGTGCCAGCAGCCAACGAGGGAAACAAGAGACCCAGTACTTC	CASSQRGKQETQYF
TRBV18	TRBD1	-	TRBJ2-3	TGTGCCAGCTCACCGAGGACAGGGGGAAGGTCAGATACGCAGTATTTT	CASSPRTGGRSDTQYF
TRBV3-1/TRBV3-2	-	-	TRBJ2-7	TGTGCCAGCTCGGGATTTGGCGAGCAGTACTTC	CASSGFGEQYF
TRBV12-3/TRBV12-4	-	-	TRBJ2-5	TGTGCCAGCAGTCTTCAAGAGACCCAGTACTTC	CASSLQETQYF
TRBV1	-	once	TRBJ2-7	TGCACCAGCAGCCAAGTCAGGGCGGGAGGGCCAGACGAGCAGTACTTC	CTSSQVRAGGPDEQYF
TRBV12-3/TRBV12-4	-	few	TRBJ1-1	TGTGCCAGCAGCTTTGGTGCGGACACTGAAGCTTTCTTT	CASSFGADTEAFF
TRBV5-4	TRBD1	-	TRBJ2-2	TGTGCCAGCAGCGAAGGACAGGTTAACACCGGGGAGCTGTTTTTT	CASSEGQVNTGELFF
TRBV5-4	-	-	TRBJ1-2	TGTGCCAGCAGCTTGGTGTCCCTAGCTAACTATGGCTACACCTTC	CASSLVSLANYGYTF
TRBV5-3	-	-	TRBJ2-5	TGTGCCAGACGAGGGACACCCACCACATTAGAGACCCAGTACTTC	CARRGTPTTLETQYF
TRBV5-4	-	-	TRBJ1-2	TGTGCCAGCAGCTTGGTGATGGGGCCCTTCAACTATGGCTACACCTTC	CASSLVMGPFNYGYTF
TRBV9	-	-	TRBJ2-1	TGTGCCAGCAGCGCAACCCTGAGGACAGCTAACAATGAGCAGTTCTTC	CASSATLRTANNEQFF
TRBV28	TRBD2	-	TRBJ2-1	TGTGCCAGCAGTTTGGCGGGAGGGGTCGTCAATGAGCAGTTCTTC	CASSLAGGVVNEQFF
TRBV7-9	-	once	TRBJ1-2	TGTGCCAGCAGCTTAGCGTCGGGAGGGATGGATGGCTACACCTTC	CASSLASGGMDGYTF
TRBV19	TRBD1	-	TRBJ1-5	TGTGCCAGTAGTATAGAGGACAGGGCCAATCAGCCCCAGCATTTT	CASSIEDRANQPQHF
TRBV24-1	-	-	TRBJ2-1	TGTGCCACCAGTGACCCTATGACTAGGGAAAATGAGCAGTTCTTC	CATSDPMTRENEQFF
TRBV7-9	-	-	TRBJ1-4	TGTGCCAGCAGTAGGGGTCTTGACGGCGAAAAACTGTTTTTT	CASSRGLDGEKLFF
TRBV7-9	TRBD1	-	TRBJ2-2	TGTGCCAGCAGCTTAGGGGGGACAGGGAAAACCGGGGAGCTGTTTTTT	CASSLGGTGKTGELFF
TRBV7-2	TRBD1	-	TRBJ1-5	TGTGCCAGCAGCTTAGTAGGGGGCGAGAGCAATCAGCCCCAGCATTTT	CASSLVGGESNQPQHF
TRBV5-6	-	once	TRBJ2-7	TGTGCCAGCAGCCCGTACAGGGACGAGCAGTACTTC	CASSPYRDEQYF
TRBV18	TRBD1	-	TRBJ2-4	TGTGCCAGCTCGCAGGGACAGCTAGCCAAAAACATTCAGTACTTC	CASSQGQLAKNIQYF
TRBV7-8	-	-	TRBJ1-3	TGTGCCAGCAGCTTAACAACAACGTCTGGAAACACCATATATTTT	CASSLTTTSGNTIYF
TRBV27	TRBD2	-	TRBJ2-3	TGTGCCAGCAGTCGAGGGCGGGGGTACACTGATACGCAGTATTTT	CASSRGRGYTDTQYF
TRBV9	TRBD2	-	TRBJ2-1	TGTGCCAGCAGCGTCGGGACTACGAGTGCAAATGAGCAGTTCTTC	CASSVGTTSANEQFF
TRBV6-5	TRBD1	-	TRBJ2-7	TGTGCCAGCAGTTACTCGCCTTGGGACAGGGCCTACGAGCAGTACTTC	CASSYSPWDRAYEQYF
TRBV2	-	-	TRBJ2-5	TGTGCCAGCAGTGAAGCAGTCTACCCGTTTACGGAGACCCAGTACTTC	CASSEAVYPFTETQYF
TRBV5-6	-	few	TRBJ1-1	TGTGCCAGCAGCTTCCGGGAGGGCCCCGTAGAAGCTTTCTTT	CASSFREGPVEAFF
TRBV30	-	once	TRBJ1-2	TGTGCCTGGAGCCACGAGTATTCCAACTATGGCTACACCTTC	CAWSHEYSNYGYTF
TRBV5-1	-	-	TRBJ2-5	TGCGCCAGCAGCTCCCAAATTCAAGAGACCCAGTACTTC	CASSSQIQETQYF
TRBV6-1	-	-	TRBJ1-5	TGTGCCAGCAGTGAGTCAGTGTTGTACAATCAGCCCCAGCATTTT	CASSESVLYNQPQHF
TRBV3-1/TRBV3-2	-	-	TRBJ2-1	TGTGCCAGCAGCCACAGGAATGAGCAGTTCTTC	CASSHRNEQFF
TRBV15	-	-	TRBJ1-2	TGTGCCACCAGCAGAGATCGGGAGGGGTCGGAGGGCTACACCTTC	CATSRDREGSEGYTF
TRBV5-5	-	-	TRBJ2-5	TGTGCCAGCAGCTTGGAAGGAACCGGGAGCCCCGGGGAGACCCAGTACTTC	CASSLEGTGSPGETQYF
TRBV29-1	TRBD1	-	TRBJ1-2	TGCAGCGAACGGACAGGGGGCAACGGCTACACCTTC	CSERTGGNGYTF
TRBV6-5	-	once	TRBJ2-1	TGTGCCAGCAGATTGAACACTGAGCAGTTCTTC	CASRLNTEQFF
TRBV11-2	-	many	TRBJ2-1	TGTGCCAGCAGTAAAGGGGTCGGGTCTACCTACAATGAGCAGTTCTTC	CASSKGVGSTYNEQFF
TRBV11-2	TRBD2	-	TRBJ2-4	TGTGCCAGCAGCTTAACTAGCGGGACCTCAGCCAAAAACATTCAGTACTTC	CASSLTSGTSAKNIQYF
TRBV14	-	-	TRBJ2-5	TGTGCCAGCAGCCCCTTGGACAGTCAAGAGACCCAGTACTTC	CASSPLDSQETQYF
TRBV28	-	-	TRBJ2-7	TGTGCCAGCAGGCGCACCGGGAACAACTTACGTGGCGAGCAGTACTTC	CASRRTGNNLRGEQYF
TRBV3-1/TRBV3-2	-	-	TRBJ1-2	TGTGCCAGCAGCCCTTACAGCTCCTATGGCTACACCTTC	CASSPYSSYGYTF